This T cell receptor beta chain was identified during a study of metastatic and nonmetastatic thyroid tumors. Study at large: The authors compared repertoires across blood and tumor or nodule tissue from malignant and benign thyroid patients. Whole-study results and caveats: Reported TCR beta diversity, measured in blood and tumor, was significantly higher for malignant thyroid tumors than for benign nodules.

Nobody among the patients had been given any treatment before thyroid surgery. Concerning this clone itself: Its antigen remains unidentified. At one of its ends the junction is not consistent with the germline gene, which may arise from a read error.

Germline loops: CDR1 MNHNS, CDR2 SASEGT. This CDR3 has 14 amino acids. Original processing notes: The study took CDR3 differences across clinicopathological groups and made a distant-metastasis classifier for papillary thyroid cancer from them. TCRdb reprocessed the PCR reads using MiXCR. The V and J calls shown here were made by TCRdb, not taken from the authors' results. The sample lists tens of thousands of clones, more than 9% occurring once. This chain joins TRBV6-1 and TRBJ1-1; TRBD1 matches 7 bases. This TCR derives from a male donor with papillary thyroid cancer or a benign thyroid nodule (not recorded which). Some clones in this sample may be carry-over from other donors' samples. Sequencing was performed on blood. CDR3 bases: TGTGCCAGCAGTGAGGGGACAGAGAACACTGAAGCTTTTTTT. Translating it yields CASSEGTENTEAFF.